The next 15 T cell receptor beta chains were all read from a single sample in a study of prognosis after radiotherapy for stage I lung cancer. TCR beta CDR3 was amplified from genomic DNA by two-round multiplex PCR. Primers (each specific to one TRBV or TRBJ gene) were used in first-round PCR. TCRdb itself ran the multiplex PCR reads through MiXCR, one entry per CDR3 protein. The sample shows about 17,000 distinct CDR3 sequences, 44% of them seen only once. The input for sequencing was PBMCs, taken before or after stereotactic body radiation therapy (not recorded which). The origin of the receptors is a donor over 45 with non-small cell lung cancer.

There are many counts of this clonotype. The CDR3 sequence is CASSKGQGTDTQYF. The CDR3 bases are TGTGCCAGCAGCAAAGGACAGGGTACAGATACGCAGTATTTT. The V gene is TRBV7-6, the J gene TRBJ2-3; TRBD1 matches 8 bases. Trimming cost V 5 bases and J 3 bases; bases outside gene matches: 4. Germline V lookup: CDR1 SGHVS, CDR2 FNYEAQ. The CDR3 is 14 amino acids.

This sequence joins TRBV6-1 and TRBJ2-7; tentatively, D is TRBD2 (5 bases). CDR3 length: 14 amino acids. Germline assignment: CDR1 MNHNS and CDR2 SASEGT. Trimming stripped 7 bases from V and 1 base from J, with 14 bases between. CDR3: CASIEGWDSYEQYF. The CDR3 DNA reads as TGTGCCAGCATCGAGGGTTGGGATTCCTACGAGCAGTACTTC.

This clonotype has ten or more counts. The chain recombines TRBV30 with TRBJ1-1; 12 bases are a match to TRBD1. CDR1 GTSNPN and CDR2 SVGIG come from the germline V gene (reference sequence). V gave up 3 bases and J gave up 4 bases; unmatched junction bases: 9. The CDR3 runs 16 residues. CDR3 residues: CAWSAGTGGAVTEAFF. The CDR3 DNA sequence: TGTGCCTGGAGCGCGGGGACAGGGGGCGCGGTCACTGAAGCTTTCTTT. The variable domain in full, completed from reference TRBV30 and TRBJ1-1, reads SQTIHQWPATLVQPVGSPLSLECTVEGTSNPNLYWYRQAAGRGLQLLFYSVGIGQISSEVPQNLSASRPQDRQFILSSKKLLLSDSGFYLCAWSAGTGGAVTEAFFGQGTRLTVV.

A remark on this clonotype: The likely explanation is a read error, given a far larger clone one base away. The chain uses TRBV6-5 and TRBJ2-6; TRBD1 might be the D (6 bases). The germline V and J ends were trimmed by 2 bases and 2 bases, with 7 bases remaining between them. There are 15 residues in the CDR3. Germline values: CDR1 MNHEY, CDR2 SVGAGI. The CDR3 DNA sequence: TGTGCCAGCAGTTACGGGGGCGCTGGGGCCAACGTCCTGACTTTC. This gives the protein CASSYGGAGANVLTF.

This clonotype was recorded many times. The CDR3 region is CASSIPSSLGPYSHEKLFF. Written as DNA, the CDR3 is TGTGCCAGTAGTATACCGTCCTCTCTTGGGCCCTACTCCCATGAAAAACTGTTTTTT. The V gene is TRBV19, the J gene TRBJ1-4; D gene uncertain. Trimming removed 2 bases at V and 6 bases at J, with 25 bases between. The CDR3 sequence is 19 residues long. Germline assignment: CDR1 LNHDA and CDR2 SQIVND (reference sequence).

The rearrangement uses TRBV4-2 and TRBJ2-1; the match to TRBD2 covers 14 bases. Germline V gene sequence: CDR1 LGHNA, CDR2 YNFKEQ. The CDR3 extends over 17 amino acids. The junction had 6 bases not matched to a gene; V was cut back by 2 bases and J by 6 bases. For the CDR3, the DNA is TGTGCCAGCAGCCAACCCGGACTAGCGGGAGGAGTCAATGAGCAGTTCTTC. It yields the protein CASSQPGLAGGVNEQFF.

In nucleotides, the CDR3 is TGTGCCAGCAGGCCGGGACAGGCGAATAACTATGGCTACACCTTC. Translating gives CASRPGQANNYGYTF. V and J are TRBV27 and TRBJ1-2, with 8 positions matching TRBD1. The CDR3 contains 15 residues. Per the germline V gene, CDR1 is MNHEY and CDR2 is SMNVEV (reference sequence). V shed 6 bases and J 1 base; nucleotides not matched to a gene: 7.

The gene calls are TRBV5-6 and TRBJ2-3; D uncertain. The CDR3 has 14 residues. Germline-derived CDR1 and CDR2 are SGHDT and YYEEEE. V was shortened by 3 bases and J by 6 bases, with 14 bases between the two germline ends. The CDR3 sequence is CASSSDLGTDTQYF. The CDR3, as DNA: TGTGCCAGCAGCTCCGACCTTGGTACGGATACGCAGTATTTT.

The table lists this clonotype with a count of one. The genes are TRBV20-1 and TRBJ2-7; 10 bases are a match to TRBD2. CDR1 and CDR2 (germline): DFQATT, SNEGSKA (reference sequence). With V trimmed by 2 bases and J by 6 bases, 22 bases remained unmatched. The CDR3 has 19 amino acids. In nucleotides, the CDR3 is TGCAGTGCTAGAACCCCGGGACTCCCTGCTAGCGGGAGAATAGGCGAGCAGTACTTC. It codes for CSARTPGLPASGRIGEQYF.

About this clonotype: This probably arose from a read error, given a far larger clone one base away. This sequence joins TRBV7-9 and TRBJ2-5, with D possibly being TRBD2 (6 bases). The germline CDR1 and CDR2 sequences are SEHNR and FQNEAQ (reference sequence). The CDR3 consists of 16 residues. The CDR3 nucleotides are TGTGCCAGCAGCTTAGAAGGTGGGCTAGCGAGGGAGACCAAGTACTTC. Its translation: CASSLEGGLARETKYF.

The chain carries TRBV7-8 and TRBJ2-7; D is uncertain. The CDR3 length is 11 residues. The V end was cut by 5 bases, the J end by 7 bases, with 9 bases between. Germline V gives CDR1 SGHVS, CDR2 FQNEAQ. This CDR3 reads CASSLNREQYF. The CDR3 DNA reads as TGTGCCAGCAGCCTAAATCGGGAGCAGTACTTC.

This clonotype rates as medium-sized. This rearrangement joins TRBV7-2 to TRBJ1-2, with D unresolved. CDR3 size: 14 residues. Trimming cost V 0 bases and J 13 bases, with 18 bases left between them. Germline assignment: CDR1 SGHTA and CDR2 FQGNSA. The CDR3 is CASSLALASPHFTF. The CDR3 DNA is TGTGCCAGCAGCTTAGCGTTGGCCAGCCCTCATTTCACCTTC.

This clonotype was seen many times. The chain is built from TRBV10-3 and TRBJ2-7; D unclear. Germline lookup yields CDR1 ENHRY and CDR2 SYGVKD. This CDR3 comprises 15 residues. V lost 7 bases and J lost 0, with 16 bases in between. The CDR3 spells CAIKEGQARSYEQYF. The CDR3, as DNA: TGTGCCATCAAGGAAGGGCAGGCCCGCTCCTACGAGCAGTACTTC.

This chain uses TRBV11-2 with TRBJ2-7; D gene uncertain. V was shortened by 5 bases and J by 0 bases, with 17 bases between the two germline ends. The germline CDR1 and CDR2 sequences are SGHAT and FQNNGV. There are 16 residues in the CDR3. The DNA for the CDR3 is TGTGCCAGCAGCCACCTTTCGGAGCGAAACTCCTACGAGCAGTACTTC. The encoded protein is CASSHLSERNSYEQYF.

The chain employs TRBV6-2 or TRBV6-3 and TRBJ2-7, with D possibly matching TRBD1 (5 bases). Germline CDR1 is MNHEY and CDR2 is SVGEGT. Trimming pared 6 bases from V and 3 bases from J, leaving 15 bases between. The CDR3 consists of 14 residues. The CDR3 loop is CASRKTVPYYEQYF. The CDR3 DNA is TGTGCCAGCAGGAAGACAGTGCCGTACTACGAGCAGTACTTC.